This is a list of T cell receptor beta chains from one sample in a study of T cells in localized non-small cell lung cancer. Generated by immunoSEQ multiplex PCR, the TCRdb table keeps only in-frame clones and is missing some. The table has 55,000 to 65,000 clones, 85% to 90% seen once. This specimen was peripheral blood, taken before any cancer treatment. All receptors derive from a man between 40 and 70 years old with stage I squamous cell lung carcinoma. The CDR3 runs from the conserved cysteine through the conserved F or W. Each record gives: CDR3 protein, CDR3 DNA, J gene, V gene, D gene, clone size, CDR3 length. D genes are given only for firm matches. The size field is filled for only some rows; it gives once, few, many or a size class.

CDR3 protein: CASSLDGNQPQHF; CDR3 DNA: TGTGCCAGCAGCTTAGATGGCAATCAGCCCCAGCATTTT; J gene: TRBJ1-5; V gene: TRBV7-6; D gene: NA; clone size: NA; CDR3 length: 13
CDR3 protein: CASSLLAGARDEQFF; CDR3 DNA: TGTGCCAGTAGTTTACTAGCGGGAGCCCGGGATGAGCAGTTCTTC; J gene: TRBJ2-1; V gene: TRBV19; D gene: TRBD2; clone size: NA; CDR3 length: 15
CDR3 protein: CASSLFPTTNEKLFF; CDR3 DNA: TGTGCCAGCAGTTTGTTTCCGACAACTAATGAAAAACTGTTTTTT; J gene: TRBJ1-4; V gene: TRBV28; D gene: NA; clone size: NA; CDR3 length: 15
CDR3 protein: CAWSVGLGLFEETQYF; CDR3 DNA: TGTGCCTGGAGTGTAGGTTTGGGGTTATTCGAAGAGACCCAGTACTTC; J gene: TRBJ2-5; V gene: TRBV30; D gene: NA; clone size: once; CDR3 length: 16
CDR3 protein: CASSPGQGNGYTF; CDR3 DNA: TGTGCCAGCAGCCCCGGACAGGGTAATGGCTACACCTTC; J gene: TRBJ1-2; V gene: TRBV7-2; D gene: TRBD1; clone size: NA; CDR3 length: 13
CDR3 protein: CASSFDTSYFNEQFF; CDR3 DNA: TGTGCCAGCAGCTTCGATACTAGCTACTTCAATGAGCAGTTCTTC; J gene: TRBJ2-1; V gene: TRBV5-4; D gene: NA; clone size: NA; CDR3 length: 15
CDR3 protein: CAGRGLATNTGELFF; CDR3 DNA: TGCGCCGGGAGGGGACTAGCGACGAACACCGGGGAGCTGTTTTTT; J gene: TRBJ2-2; V gene: TRBV4-3; D gene: TRBD2; clone size: NA; CDR3 length: 15
CDR3 protein: CASSLSRVENIQYF; CDR3 DNA: TGTGCCAGCAGCTTGTCGCGGGTAGAGAACATTCAGTACTTC; J gene: TRBJ2-4; V gene: TRBV5-6; D gene: NA; clone size: NA; CDR3 length: 14
CDR3 protein: CASARTDNEKLFF; CDR3 DNA: TGTGCCAGTGCCCGGACGGACAATGAAAAACTGTTTTTT; J gene: TRBJ1-4; V gene: TRBV19; D gene: NA; clone size: NA; CDR3 length: 13
CDR3 protein: CASGHSGDTGELFF; CDR3 DNA: TGTGCCAGCGGCCACAGCGGGGACACCGGGGAGCTGTTTTTT; J gene: TRBJ2-2; V gene: TRBV7-9; D gene: TRBD2; clone size: NA; CDR3 length: 14
CDR3 protein: CASSYGPNTEAFF; CDR3 DNA: TGTGCCAGCAGCTATGGACCGAACACTGAAGCTTTCTTT; J gene: TRBJ1-1; V gene: TRBV7-9; D gene: NA; clone size: NA; CDR3 length: 13
CDR3 protein: CASSPRAGGNEQFF; CDR3 DNA: TGTGCCAGCAGTCCCCGAGCGGGAGGAAATGAGCAGTTCTTC; J gene: TRBJ2-1; V gene: TRBV27; D gene: TRBD2; clone size: once; CDR3 length: 14
CDR3 protein: CASSVGGGWEQYF; CDR3 DNA: TGTGCCAGCAGCGTCGGAGGGGGCTGGGAGCAGTACTTC; J gene: TRBJ2-7; V gene: TRBV11-3; D gene: NA; clone size: NA; CDR3 length: 13
CDR3 protein: CASSAASVSSTDTQYF; CDR3 DNA: TGTGCCAGCAGCGCTGCTAGCGTCTCTAGCACAGATACGCAGTATTTT; J gene: TRBJ2-3; V gene: TRBV5-6; D gene: NA; clone size: NA; CDR3 length: 16
CDR3 protein: CASTRKNYGYTF; CDR3 DNA: TGTGCCAGCACCAGGAAGAACTATGGCTACACCTTC; J gene: TRBJ1-2; V gene: TRBV27; D gene: NA; clone size: NA; CDR3 length: 12
CDR3 protein: CASSLPSGGNYEQYF; CDR3 DNA: TGTGCCAGCAGCTTACCTAGCGGGGGGAACTACGAGCAGTACTTC; J gene: TRBJ2-7; V gene: TRBV7-9; D gene: TRBD2; clone size: NA; CDR3 length: 15
CDR3 protein: CASSLRSNSAYEQYF; CDR3 DNA: TGTGCCAGCAGTTTGAGAAGTAACAGTGCCTACGAGCAGTACTTC; J gene: TRBJ2-7; V gene: TRBV28; D gene: NA; clone size: NA; CDR3 length: 15
CDR3 protein: CSVGQHTTNEKLFF; CDR3 DNA: TGCAGCGTTGGACAGCATACAACTAATGAAAAACTGTTTTTT; J gene: TRBJ1-4; V gene: TRBV29-1; D gene: NA; clone size: once; CDR3 length: 14
CDR3 protein: CASSQDGRDSPLHF; CDR3 DNA: TGCGCCAGCAGCCAAGACGGGAGGGATTCACCCCTCCACTTT; J gene: TRBJ1-6; V gene: TRBV4-3; D gene: NA; clone size: NA; CDR3 length: 14
CDR3 protein: CASSLQGLANEQFF; CDR3 DNA: TGTGCCAGTAGTTTACAGGGACTAGCTAATGAGCAGTTCTTC; J gene: TRBJ2-1; V gene: TRBV19; D gene: TRBD2; clone size: NA; CDR3 length: 14